Listed below are T cell receptor beta chains from one sample, sequenced in a study of cytomegalovirus exposure and HLA in healthy donors. The protocol was immunoSEQ multiplex PCR, while the TCRdb copy is restricted to in-frame clones and leaves out a portion. Of more than 150,000 clones listed, approximately 84% are singletons. What was sequenced was PBMCs. Receptors were obtained from a woman aged 40 to 49 in good health and CMV-seropositive. CDR3s include the opening cysteine and the closing phenylalanine or tryptophan. Fields, in order: D gene, clone size, V gene, J gene, CDR3 length, CDR3 DNA, CDR3 protein. D genes are given only for firm matches. The size entry is marked missing in some rows and otherwise reads once, few, many or a size class.

D gene: TRBD1; clone size: -; V gene: TRBV13; J gene: TRBJ1-3; CDR3 length: 17; CDR3 DNA: TGTGCCAGCAGCAGGGGACAGGGTAAGAGCTCTGGAAACACCATATATTTT; CDR3 protein: CASSRGQGKSSGNTIYF
D gene: -; clone size: -; V gene: TRBV28; J gene: TRBJ1-4; CDR3 length: 14; CDR3 DNA: TGTGCCAGCAGTTTATCCCAAACTAATGAAAAACTGTTTTTT; CDR3 protein: CASSLSQTNEKLFF
D gene: -; clone size: -; V gene: TRBV18; J gene: TRBJ1-2; CDR3 length: 15; CDR3 DNA: TGTGCCAGCTCACCATCTATCCAGCCATCGGAGGGCTACACCTTC; CDR3 protein: CASSPSIQPSEGYTF
D gene: -; clone size: -; V gene: TRBV7-2; J gene: TRBJ2-4; CDR3 length: 16; CDR3 DNA: TGTGCCAGCAGCTTAGAGGCCGGGATAGCCAAAAACATTCAGTACTTC; CDR3 protein: CASSLEAGIAKNIQYF
D gene: -; clone size: -; V gene: TRBV5-6; J gene: TRBJ1-1; CDR3 length: 12; CDR3 DNA: TGTGCCAGCAGCTTGAGAACAACTGAAGCTTTCTTT; CDR3 protein: CASSLRTTEAFF
D gene: -; clone size: -; V gene: TRBV10-2; J gene: TRBJ2-3; CDR3 length: 16; CDR3 DNA: TGCGCCAGCAGGATTAGCGGACAGGTGGGAGCAGATACGCAGTATTTT; CDR3 protein: CASRISGQVGADTQYF
D gene: -; clone size: -; V gene: TRBV7-2; J gene: TRBJ1-1; CDR3 length: 14; CDR3 DNA: TGTGCCAGCAGCTTCTTGACAGAGAACACTGAAGCTTTCTTT; CDR3 protein: CASSFLTENTEAFF
D gene: TRBD1; clone size: -; V gene: TRBV2; J gene: TRBJ1-1; CDR3 length: 16; CDR3 DNA: TGTGCCAAGCAGGAGAACAGGGGCGGCGGGAACACTGAAGCTTTCTTT; CDR3 protein: CAKQENRGGGNTEAFF
D gene: TRBD1; clone size: -; V gene: TRBV6-5; J gene: TRBJ1-2; CDR3 length: 14; CDR3 DNA: TGTGCCAGCAAACCCTTACAGGGGACCGGTGGCTACACCTTC; CDR3 protein: CASKPLQGTGGYTF
D gene: TRBD1; clone size: -; V gene: TRBV14; J gene: TRBJ1-6; CDR3 length: 13; CDR3 DNA: TGTGCCAGCAGCCCCGGACAGGGATCACCCCTCCACTTT; CDR3 protein: CASSPGQGSPLHF
D gene: -; clone size: -; V gene: TRBV5-1; J gene: TRBJ1-2; CDR3 length: 14; CDR3 DNA: TGCGCCAGCAGCTCGGGCGGGGGTGCTTATGGCTACACCTTC; CDR3 protein: CASSSGGGAYGYTF
D gene: TRBD1; clone size: -; V gene: TRBV30; J gene: TRBJ2-5; CDR3 length: 14; CDR3 DNA: TGTGCCGGGCTGCGGGACAGGGGGCGCGAGACCCAGTACTTC; CDR3 protein: CAGLRDRGRETQYF
D gene: TRBD2; clone size: -; V gene: TRBV5-4; J gene: TRBJ2-2; CDR3 length: 17; CDR3 DNA: TGTGCCAGCAGCTTGCCGGCAGCGGGGGCCGACACCGGGGAGCTGTTTTTT; CDR3 protein: CASSLPAAGADTGELFF
D gene: -; clone size: few; V gene: TRBV6-1; J gene: TRBJ2-5; CDR3 length: 14; CDR3 DNA: TGTGCCGGGGGGGCCCTACAGTACCAAGAGACCCAGTACTTC; CDR3 protein: CAGGALQYQETQYF
D gene: TRBD1; clone size: -; V gene: TRBV7-8; J gene: TRBJ1-4; CDR3 length: 13; CDR3 DNA: TGTGCCAGCAGCCACAGGGGTCGGGAAAAACTGTTTTTT; CDR3 protein: CASSHRGREKLFF
D gene: -; clone size: -; V gene: TRBV6-1; J gene: TRBJ1-4; CDR3 length: 17; CDR3 DNA: TGTGCCAGCAGTGAGACCACCCGACAGCTGGCGAATGAAAAACTGTTTTTT; CDR3 protein: CASSETTRQLANEKLFF
D gene: -; clone size: once; V gene: TRBV29-1; J gene: TRBJ2-1; CDR3 length: 15; CDR3 DNA: TGCAGCGTTTGGGGTAGTTCGGCGGGATTCAATGAGCAGTTCTTC; CDR3 protein: CSVWGSSAGFNEQFF
D gene: -; clone size: -; V gene: TRBV6-4; J gene: TRBJ2-1; CDR3 length: 15; CDR3 DNA: TGTGCCAGCAGTCCCTTGGATAGCCCCCCGCATGAGCAGTTCTTC; CDR3 protein: CASSPLDSPPHEQFF
D gene: TRBD2; clone size: -; V gene: TRBV5-1; J gene: TRBJ2-5; CDR3 length: 15; CDR3 DNA: TGCGCCAGCAGCTTGGGAGGCGGGGGTGGAGAGACCCAGTACTTC; CDR3 protein: CASSLGGGGGETQYF
D gene: -; clone size: -; V gene: TRBV7-9; J gene: TRBJ1-3; CDR3 length: 15; CDR3 DNA: TGTGCCAGCAGCTTACGGGTTTCCTCTGGAAACACCATATATTTT; CDR3 protein: CASSLRVSSGNTIYF
D gene: -; clone size: few; V gene: TRBV6-4; J gene: TRBJ1-5; CDR3 length: 14; CDR3 DNA: TGTGCCAGCAGTTATCGGGTCTTCAATCAGCCCCAGCATTTT; CDR3 protein: CASSYRVFNQPQHF
D gene: -; clone size: few; V gene: TRBV7-8; J gene: TRBJ1-6; CDR3 length: 16; CDR3 DNA: TGTGCCAGCAGCGAAGGCGGGAGGTCCTATAATTCACCCCTCCACTTT; CDR3 protein: CASSEGGRSYNSPLHF
D gene: -; clone size: -; V gene: TRBV29-1; J gene: TRBJ2-5; CDR3 length: 11; CDR3 DNA: TGCAGCTTCTCCAGGCAAGAGACCCAGTACTTC; CDR3 protein: CSFSRQETQYF
D gene: TRBD1; clone size: -; V gene: TRBV4-1; J gene: TRBJ1-2; CDR3 length: 13; CDR3 DNA: TGCGCCAGCAGCCACGGGACAGGGGAAGGCTACACCTTC; CDR3 protein: CASSHGTGEGYTF
D gene: -; clone size: -; V gene: TRBV6-1; J gene: TRBJ1-1; CDR3 length: 17; CDR3 DNA: TGTGCCAGCAGTGAACCGACGGACAGACCCAAGAACACTGAAGCTTTCTTT; CDR3 protein: CASSEPTDRPKNTEAFF
D gene: -; clone size: -; V gene: TRBV28; J gene: TRBJ2-1; CDR3 length: 15; CDR3 DNA: TGTGCCAGCTCGGACTCAAGGGCAGTTTTCAATGAGCAGTTCTTC; CDR3 protein: CASSDSRAVFNEQFF
D gene: TRBD2; clone size: -; V gene: TRBV7-2; J gene: TRBJ2-7; CDR3 length: 16; CDR3 DNA: TGTGCCAGCAGCTTAGGGCAGCGGGGGGCCTCCTACGAGCAGTACTTC; CDR3 protein: CASSLGQRGASYEQYF
D gene: TRBD1; clone size: -; V gene: TRBV5-4; J gene: TRBJ2-5; CDR3 length: 13; CDR3 DNA: TGTGCCAGCAGCTTGGCCGGGACAGAAGCCCAGTACTTC; CDR3 protein: CASSLAGTEAQYF
D gene: TRBD1; clone size: -; V gene: TRBV4-2; J gene: TRBJ2-3; CDR3 length: 18; CDR3 DNA: TGTGCCAGCAGCCAAGAAAGTCCGGGACAGACGGTCACAGATACGCAGTATTTT; CDR3 protein: CASSQESPGQTVTDTQYF
D gene: TRBD2; clone size: -; V gene: TRBV5-4; J gene: TRBJ2-3; CDR3 length: 16; CDR3 DNA: TGTGCCAGCAGCTTGGCCGCCGGGGGGGGCCCGTATACGCAGTATTTT; CDR3 protein: CASSLAAGGGPYTQYF
D gene: -; clone size: -; V gene: TRBV7-8; J gene: TRBJ1-3; CDR3 length: 13; CDR3 DNA: TGTGCCAGCAGCCCTCAACAGGGAAACACCATATATTTT; CDR3 protein: CASSPQQGNTIYF
D gene: TRBD1; clone size: -; V gene: TRBV5-8; J gene: TRBJ1-1; CDR3 length: 15; CDR3 DNA: TGTGCCAGCAGCTTTTGGACAGGGGCGAACACTGAAGCTTTCTTT; CDR3 protein: CASSFWTGANTEAFF
D gene: TRBD1; clone size: -; V gene: TRBV27; J gene: TRBJ1-4; CDR3 length: 15; CDR3 DNA: TGTGCCAGCAGTCAGGGACAGGGAACTAATGAAAAACTGTTTTTT; CDR3 protein: CASSQGQGTNEKLFF
D gene: -; clone size: few; V gene: TRBV27; J gene: TRBJ2-7; CDR3 length: 15; CDR3 DNA: TGTGCCAGCAGTCCCCGAGCAGGGCCGTCCTACGAGCAGTACTTC; CDR3 protein: CASSPRAGPSYEQYF
D gene: -; clone size: -; V gene: TRBV29-1; J gene: TRBJ2-1; CDR3 length: 14; CDR3 DNA: TGCAGTACAGGGTACTCCGTTCTAGACAATGAGCAGTTCTTC; CDR3 protein: CSTGYSVLDNEQFF
D gene: -; clone size: -; V gene: TRBV2; J gene: TRBJ1-4; CDR3 length: 14; CDR3 DNA: TGTGCCAGCAGAAACAGTGCAACTAATGAAAAACTGTTTTTT; CDR3 protein: CASRNSATNEKLFF
D gene: -; clone size: -; V gene: TRBV7-9; J gene: TRBJ1-4; CDR3 length: 15; CDR3 DNA: TGTGCCAGCAGCTTAGCTCGACAGATTAATGAAAAACTGTTTTTT; CDR3 protein: CASSLARQINEKLFF
D gene: -; clone size: -; V gene: TRBV9; J gene: TRBJ1-1; CDR3 length: 15; CDR3 DNA: TGTGCCAGCAGCGTATTCGGCAGGGAGGGTACTGAAGCTTTCTTT; CDR3 protein: CASSVFGREGTEAFF
D gene: TRBD1; clone size: few; V gene: TRBV7-3; J gene: TRBJ1-1; CDR3 length: 14; CDR3 DNA: TGTGCCAGCAGTCCGGGACAGCGCGGCACTGAAGCTTTCTTT; CDR3 protein: CASSPGQRGTEAFF
D gene: -; clone size: -; V gene: TRBV7-2; J gene: TRBJ1-5; CDR3 length: 13; CDR3 DNA: TGTGCCAGCAGCTTTTTAGGGGATCAGCCCCAGCATTTT; CDR3 protein: CASSFLGDQPQHF
D gene: TRBD1; clone size: -; V gene: TRBV29-1; J gene: TRBJ1-2; CDR3 length: 16; CDR3 DNA: TGCAGCGCAAAACCGAGTAACAGGGGGGCCAGCTATGGCTACACCTTC; CDR3 protein: CSAKPSNRGASYGYTF
D gene: -; clone size: few; V gene: TRBV4-3; J gene: TRBJ1-4; CDR3 length: 16; CDR3 DNA: TGCGCCAGCAGCCAAGATCGGGGGATGGGGAATGAAAAACTGTTTTTT; CDR3 protein: CASSQDRGMGNEKLFF
D gene: TRBD2; clone size: -; V gene: TRBV7-9; J gene: TRBJ2-4; CDR3 length: 13; CDR3 DNA: TGTGCCAGCAGCCAGACTAGCGAAAACATTCAGTACTTC; CDR3 protein: CASSQTSENIQYF
D gene: TRBD1; clone size: -; V gene: TRBV5-1; J gene: TRBJ1-6; CDR3 length: 14; CDR3 DNA: TGCGCCAGCAGCCTAAGACAGGGAAATTCACCCCTCCACTTT; CDR3 protein: CASSLRQGNSPLHF
D gene: TRBD1; clone size: -; V gene: TRBV5-1; J gene: TRBJ1-4; CDR3 length: 16; CDR3 DNA: TGCGCCAGCAGCGACAGGGGGACCTCAACTAATGAAAAACTGTTTTTT; CDR3 protein: CASSDRGTSTNEKLFF
D gene: TRBD2; clone size: -; V gene: TRBV15; J gene: TRBJ2-5; CDR3 length: 19; CDR3 DNA: TGTGCCACCAGCAGAATCGCCCGTACCAGCGGGGGGACGATAGAGACCCAGTACTTC; CDR3 protein: CATSRIARTSGGTIETQYF